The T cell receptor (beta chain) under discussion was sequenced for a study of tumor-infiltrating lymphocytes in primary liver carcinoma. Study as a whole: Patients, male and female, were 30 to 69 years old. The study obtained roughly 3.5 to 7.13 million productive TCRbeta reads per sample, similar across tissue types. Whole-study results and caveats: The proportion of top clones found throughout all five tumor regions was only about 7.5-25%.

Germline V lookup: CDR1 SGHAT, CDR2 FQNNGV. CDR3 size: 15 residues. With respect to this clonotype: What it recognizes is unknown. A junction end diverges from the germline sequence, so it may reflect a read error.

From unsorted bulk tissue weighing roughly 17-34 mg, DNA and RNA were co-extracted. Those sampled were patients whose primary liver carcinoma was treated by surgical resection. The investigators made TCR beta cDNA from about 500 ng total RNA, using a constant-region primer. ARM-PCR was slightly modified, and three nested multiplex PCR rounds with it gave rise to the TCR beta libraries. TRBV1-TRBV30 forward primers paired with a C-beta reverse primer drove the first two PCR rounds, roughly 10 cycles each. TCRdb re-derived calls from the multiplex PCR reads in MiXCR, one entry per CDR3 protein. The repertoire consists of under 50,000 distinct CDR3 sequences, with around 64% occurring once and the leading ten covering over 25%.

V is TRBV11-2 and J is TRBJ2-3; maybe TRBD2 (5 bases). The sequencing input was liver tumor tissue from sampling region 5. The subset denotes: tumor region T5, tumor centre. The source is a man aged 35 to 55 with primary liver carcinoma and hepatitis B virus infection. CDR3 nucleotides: TGTGCCAGCAGCATTCAGGCTTCTAGCACAGATACGCAGTATTTC. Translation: CASSIQASSTDTQYF.